This T cell receptor (beta chain) was recorded in a study of OX40 agonist ivuxolimab in advanced cancers. In the case of this clone: No antigen is known for it.

General study points: Low levels of normalized T-cell clonal expansion also appeared in some nonresponders. Expanded clones tended on average to be more numerous among CD8+ T cells than CD4+.

Clones were sequenced by immunoSEQ multiplex PCR, and TCRdb holds only the in-frame ones, with some missing. Among about 100,000 clones, approximately 90% were seen once, and the ten largest hold around 0.85%. Patients were ruled out by autoimmune disease history or systemic immunosuppression. Germline CDR1 and CDR2: SEHNR and FQNEAQ (reference sequence). The ends were cut back, 1 base at V and 8 bases at J, with 11 bases in the middle. This CDR3 contains 13 residues. The sample was CD4+ or CD8+ T cells sorted from blood, taken in a trial of the OX40 agonist ivuxolimab. The chain links TRBV7-9 to TRBJ1-2; D is undetermined. This receptor was taken from an adult with an advanced solid tumor such as melanoma, head and neck, liver or kidney cancer. CDR3 loop: CASSLGWAEGYTF. In DNA form, the CDR3 reads TGTGCCAGCAGCTTAGGGTGGGCAGAAGGCTACACCTTC.